The TCR beta chain under discussion was sequenced for a study of sequential checkpoint blockade in melanoma. Study background: Patients were randomized 1:1 to nivolumab-then-ipilimumab or ipilimumab-then-nivolumab first-line.

Germline lookup yields CDR1 MNHNS and CDR2 SASEGT. Trimming cost V 4 bases and J 4 bases, with 17 bases left between them. This CDR3 contains 16 residues. Libraries were prepared by immunoSEQ multiplex PCR; TCRdb keeps only in-frame clonotypes and omits some of them. Here the sample spans some 5,800 clones, 70% to 90% being singletons. As for treatment: randomized to nivolumab then ipilimumab (arm A) or the reverse (arm B). DNA-damaging chemotherapy had not been given to any patient beforehand. This clone has only a few counts. This TCR derives from a human donor with melanoma. The chain links TRBV6-1 to TRBJ2-1; D might be TRBD1 (6 bases). This sample comprised CD8+ T cells sorted from blood (inferred from file names), obtained from a patient given nivolumab and ipilimumab in sequence. For the CDR3, the DNA is TGTGCCAGCAGTGGGGGGCAGGGGCGGGCTTACAATGAGCAGTTCTTC. Its protein is CASSGGQGRAYNEQFF.